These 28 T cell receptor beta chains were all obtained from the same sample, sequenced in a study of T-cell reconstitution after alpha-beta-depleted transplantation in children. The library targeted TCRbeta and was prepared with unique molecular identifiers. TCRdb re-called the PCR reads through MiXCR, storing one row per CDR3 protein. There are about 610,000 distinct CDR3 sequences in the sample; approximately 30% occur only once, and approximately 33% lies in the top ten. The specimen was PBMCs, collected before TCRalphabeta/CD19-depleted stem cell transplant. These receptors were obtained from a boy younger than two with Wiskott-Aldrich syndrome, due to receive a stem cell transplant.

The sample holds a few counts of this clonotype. CDR3 nucleotides: TGTGCCAGCAGTGGGTACAGGGTTGAAGCTTTCTTT. The encoded protein is CASSGYRVEAFF. The J gene is TRBJ1-1, the V gene TRBV2; D might be TRBD1 (6 bases). Germline V CDR1 and CDR2: SNHLY, FYNNEI. The CDR3 consists of 12 residues. V shed 4 bases and J shed 7 bases, with 10 bases lying between them.

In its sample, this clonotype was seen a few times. As DNA, the CDR3 is TGCAGTGCTAGAAAACCGGGACAGGGTGAAAAACTGTTTTTT. Residues: CSARKPGQGEKLFF. This chain connects TRBV20-1 to TRBJ1-4, with TRBD1 matching 9 bases. The germline CDR1 and CDR2 sequences are DFQATT and SNEGSKA (reference sequence). The CDR3 length is 14 residues. The J segment lost 7 bases and the V segment lost 2 bases, leaving 5 bases of the junction unmatched.

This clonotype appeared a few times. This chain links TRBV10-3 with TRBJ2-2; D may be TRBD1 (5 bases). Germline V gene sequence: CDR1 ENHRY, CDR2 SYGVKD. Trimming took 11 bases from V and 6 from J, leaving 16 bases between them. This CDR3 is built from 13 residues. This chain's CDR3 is CAGAWQGSGELFF. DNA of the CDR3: TGTGCCGGCGCCTGGCAGGGCTCCGGGGAGCTGTTTTTT.

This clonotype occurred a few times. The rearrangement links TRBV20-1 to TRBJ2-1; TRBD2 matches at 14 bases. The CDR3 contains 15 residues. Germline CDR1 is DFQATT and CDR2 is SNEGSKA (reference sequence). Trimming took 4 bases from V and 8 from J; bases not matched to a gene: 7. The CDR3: CSAKGTSGSEDEQFF. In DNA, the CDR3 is TGCAGTGCTAAGGGGACTAGCGGGAGTGAGGATGAGCAGTTCTTC.

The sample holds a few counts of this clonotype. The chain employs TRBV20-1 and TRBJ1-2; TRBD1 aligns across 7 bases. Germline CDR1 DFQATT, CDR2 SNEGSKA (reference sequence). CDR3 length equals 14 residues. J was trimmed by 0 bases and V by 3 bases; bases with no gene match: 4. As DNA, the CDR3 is TGCAGTGCTAGCCCCCAGGGGGCTAACTATGGCTACACCTTC. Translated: CSASPQGANYGYTF.

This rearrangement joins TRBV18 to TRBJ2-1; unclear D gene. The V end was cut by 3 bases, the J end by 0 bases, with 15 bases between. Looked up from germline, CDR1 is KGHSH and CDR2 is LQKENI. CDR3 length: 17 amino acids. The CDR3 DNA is TGTGCCAGCTCACCGGGGTCGGGCGCCACCTCCTACAATGAGCAGTTCTTC. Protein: CASSPGSGATSYNEQFF.

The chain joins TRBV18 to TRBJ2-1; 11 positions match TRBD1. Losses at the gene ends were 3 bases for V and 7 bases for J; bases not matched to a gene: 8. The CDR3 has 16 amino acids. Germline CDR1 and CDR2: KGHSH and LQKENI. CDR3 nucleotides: TGTGCCAGCTCACCGCTCGGACAGGGGGCTCTAAATGAGCAGTTCTTC. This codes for CASSPLGQGALNEQFF.

CDR3 amino acids: CATSRDILANQETQYF. CDR3 coding DNA: TGTGCCACCAGCAGAGATATCCTAGCGAATCAAGAGACCCAGTACTTC. The rearrangement links TRBV15 to TRBJ2-5; maybe TRBD2 (6 bases). Per germline, CDR1 LNHNV and CDR2 YYDKDF (reference sequence). Trimming left V 0 bases short and J 2 bases short, with 13 bases between. This CDR3 comprises 16 residues.

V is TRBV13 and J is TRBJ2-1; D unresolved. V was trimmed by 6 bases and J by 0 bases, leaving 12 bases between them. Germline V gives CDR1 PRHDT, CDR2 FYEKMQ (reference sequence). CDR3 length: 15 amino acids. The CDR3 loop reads CASRLALSSYNEQFF. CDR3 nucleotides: TGTGCCAGCAGACTGGCGTTAAGCTCCTACAATGAGCAGTTCTTC.

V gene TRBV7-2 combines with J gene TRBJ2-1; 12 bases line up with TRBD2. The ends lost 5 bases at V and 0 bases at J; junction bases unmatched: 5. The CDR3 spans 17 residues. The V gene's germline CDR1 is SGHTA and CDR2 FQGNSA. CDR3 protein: CASSPRTSGISYNEQFF. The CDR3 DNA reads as TGTGCCAGCAGCCCGAGGACTAGCGGGATCTCCTACAATGAGCAGTTCTTC.

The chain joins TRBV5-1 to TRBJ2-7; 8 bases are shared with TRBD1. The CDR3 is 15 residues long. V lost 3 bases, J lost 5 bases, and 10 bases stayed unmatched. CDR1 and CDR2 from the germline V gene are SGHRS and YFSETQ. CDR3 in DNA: TGCGCCAGCAGCTCCCAGACAGGGGTTCCCGACGAGCAGTACTTC. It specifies CASSSQTGVPDEQYF.

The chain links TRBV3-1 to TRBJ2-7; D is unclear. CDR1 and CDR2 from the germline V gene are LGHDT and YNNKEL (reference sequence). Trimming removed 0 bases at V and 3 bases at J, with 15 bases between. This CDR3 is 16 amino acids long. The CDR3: CASSQERYLNRYEQYF. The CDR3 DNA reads TGTGCCAGCAGCCAAGAAAGGTACTTAAATCGCTACGAGCAGTACTTC.

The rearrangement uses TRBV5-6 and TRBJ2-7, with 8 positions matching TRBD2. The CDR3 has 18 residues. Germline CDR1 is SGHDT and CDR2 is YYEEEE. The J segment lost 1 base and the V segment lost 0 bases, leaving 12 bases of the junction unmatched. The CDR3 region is CASSLEGFREGLSYEQYF. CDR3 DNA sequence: TGTGCCAGCAGCTTGGAGGGGTTCCGGGAGGGACTATCCTACGAGCAGTACTTC.

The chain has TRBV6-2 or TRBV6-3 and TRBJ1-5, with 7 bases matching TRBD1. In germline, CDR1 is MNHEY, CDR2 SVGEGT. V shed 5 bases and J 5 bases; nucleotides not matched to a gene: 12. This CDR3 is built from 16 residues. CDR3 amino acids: CASSPLTGLRDQPQHF. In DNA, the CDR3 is TGTGCCAGCAGTCCGCTGACAGGGTTGAGGGATCAGCCCCAGCATTTT.

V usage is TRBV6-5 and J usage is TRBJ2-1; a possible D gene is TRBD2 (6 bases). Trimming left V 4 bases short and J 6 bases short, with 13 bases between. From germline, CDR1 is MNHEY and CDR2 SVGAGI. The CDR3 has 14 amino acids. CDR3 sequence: CASSLREGANEQFF. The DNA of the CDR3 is TGTGCCAGCAGTTTGCGGGAAGGCGCCAATGAGCAGTTCTTC.

The CDR3 loop is CASSLGRGAPPGELFF. In DNA form, the CDR3 reads TGTGCCAGCAGCTTGGGACGAGGGGCGCCCCCCGGGGAGCTGTTTTTT. The rearrangement joins TRBV12-3 or TRBV12-4 to TRBJ2-2, with D perhaps matching TRBD1 or TRBD2 (5 bases each). The V gene lost 6 bases and the J gene lost 6 bases, with 20 bases spanning the gap. The length of the CDR3 is 16 residues.

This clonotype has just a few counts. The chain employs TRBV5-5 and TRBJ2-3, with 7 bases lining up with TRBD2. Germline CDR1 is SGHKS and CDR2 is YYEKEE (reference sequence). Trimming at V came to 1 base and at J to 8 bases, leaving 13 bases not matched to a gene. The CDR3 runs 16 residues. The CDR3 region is CASSLIRGSKVTTQYF. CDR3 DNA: TGTGCCAGCAGCTTGATACGCGGGAGTAAAGTTACTACGCAGTATTTT.

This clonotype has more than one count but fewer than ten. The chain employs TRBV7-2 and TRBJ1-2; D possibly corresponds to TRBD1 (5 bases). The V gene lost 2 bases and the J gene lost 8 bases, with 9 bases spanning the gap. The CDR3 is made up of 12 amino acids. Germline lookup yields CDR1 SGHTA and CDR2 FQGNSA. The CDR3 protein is CASSLWGWGYTF. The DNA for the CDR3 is TGTGCCAGCAGCTTATGGGGCTGGGGCTACACCTTC.

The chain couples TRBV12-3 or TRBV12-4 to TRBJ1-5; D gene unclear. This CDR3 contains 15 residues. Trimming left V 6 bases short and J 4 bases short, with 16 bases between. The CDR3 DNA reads TGTGCCAGCAGCCCTAGAGTGAGTGGAAATCAGCCCCAGCATTTT. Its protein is CASSPRVSGNQPQHF.

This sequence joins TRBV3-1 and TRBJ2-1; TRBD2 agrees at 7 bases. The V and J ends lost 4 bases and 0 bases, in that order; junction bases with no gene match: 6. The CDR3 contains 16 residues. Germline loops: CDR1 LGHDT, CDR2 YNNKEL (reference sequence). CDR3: CASSRGRASSYNEQFF. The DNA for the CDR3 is TGTGCCAGCAGCCGAGGGAGGGCGAGCTCCTACAATGAGCAGTTCTTC.

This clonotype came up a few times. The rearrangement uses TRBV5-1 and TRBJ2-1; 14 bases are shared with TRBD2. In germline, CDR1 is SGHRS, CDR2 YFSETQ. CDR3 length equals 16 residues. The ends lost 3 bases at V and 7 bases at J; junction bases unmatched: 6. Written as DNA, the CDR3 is TGCGCCAGCAGCTGGATGACTAGCGGGAGGGCTAATGAGCAGTTCTTC. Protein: CASSWMTSGRANEQFF.

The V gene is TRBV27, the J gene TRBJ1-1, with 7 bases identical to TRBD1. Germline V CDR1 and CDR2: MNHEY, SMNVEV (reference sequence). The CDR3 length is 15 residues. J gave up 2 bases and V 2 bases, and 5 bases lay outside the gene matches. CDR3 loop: CASSLTGQVNTEAFF. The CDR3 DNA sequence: TGTGCCAGCAGTTTAACAGGACAGGTTAACACTGAAGCTTTCTTT.

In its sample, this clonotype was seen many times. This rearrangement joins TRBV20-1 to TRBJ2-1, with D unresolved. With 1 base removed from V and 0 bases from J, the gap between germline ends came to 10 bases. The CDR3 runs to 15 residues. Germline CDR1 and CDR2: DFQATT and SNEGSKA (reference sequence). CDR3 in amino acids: CSARALSSSYNEQFF. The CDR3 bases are TGCAGTGCTAGAGCTCTATCGAGCTCCTACAATGAGCAGTTCTTC.

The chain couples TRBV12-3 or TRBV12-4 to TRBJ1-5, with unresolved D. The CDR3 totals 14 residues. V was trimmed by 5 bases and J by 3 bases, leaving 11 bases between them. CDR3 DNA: TGTGCCAGCAGTCCTAGCTCTCCCAATCAGCCCCAGCATTTT. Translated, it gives CASSPSSPNQPQHF.

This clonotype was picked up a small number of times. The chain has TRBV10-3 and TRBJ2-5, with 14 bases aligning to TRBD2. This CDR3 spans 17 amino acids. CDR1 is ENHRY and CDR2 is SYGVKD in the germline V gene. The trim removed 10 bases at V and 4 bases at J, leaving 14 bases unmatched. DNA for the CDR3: TGTGCCAACAGAAACCGGACTAGCGGGAGGAAGAGAGAGACCCAGTACTTC. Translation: CANRNRTSGRKRETQYF.

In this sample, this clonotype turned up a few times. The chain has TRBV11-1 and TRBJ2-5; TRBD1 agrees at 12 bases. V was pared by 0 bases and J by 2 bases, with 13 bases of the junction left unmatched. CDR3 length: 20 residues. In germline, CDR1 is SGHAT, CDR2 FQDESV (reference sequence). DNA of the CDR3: TGTGCCAGCAGCTTAGCTGGGGGACAGGGGGCGAACCCCCCACAAGAGACCCAGTACTTC. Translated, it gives CASSLAGGQGANPPQETQYF. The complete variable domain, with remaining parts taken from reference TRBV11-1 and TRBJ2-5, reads EAEVAQSPRYKITEKSQAVAFWCDPISGHATLYWYRQILGQGPELLVQFQDESVVDDSQLPKDRFSAERLKGVDSTLKIQPAELGDSAMYLCASSLAGGQGANPPQETQYFGPGTRLLVL.

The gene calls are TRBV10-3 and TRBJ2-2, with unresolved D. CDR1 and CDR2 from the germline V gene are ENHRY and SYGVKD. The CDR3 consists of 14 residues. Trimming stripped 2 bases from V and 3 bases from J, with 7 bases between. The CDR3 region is CAISELGDTGELFF. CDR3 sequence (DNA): TGTGCCATCAGTGAGCTCGGCGACACCGGGGAGCTGTTTTTT.

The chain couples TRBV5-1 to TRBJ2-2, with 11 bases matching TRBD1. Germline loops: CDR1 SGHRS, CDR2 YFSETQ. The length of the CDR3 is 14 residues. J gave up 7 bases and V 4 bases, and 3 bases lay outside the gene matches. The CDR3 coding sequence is TGCGCCAGCAGCCCCGGGACAGGGGGCGGGGAGCTGTTTTTT. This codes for CASSPGTGGGELFF.